This T cell receptor (beta chain) was profiled in a study of T cell repertoires in cytomegalovirus infection (dated by TCRdb to between 2017 and 2020). Notes on the research overall: Recently identified HLA-C-restricted CMV epitopes, whose presentation resists viral immunomodulation, were targeted by peptide stimulations together with well-studied HLA-B-restricted epitopes. Donor HLA type was relevant to the analysis, as public TCR beta signatures indicated carriage of CMV infection together with the matching HLA type.

What the authors observed across the whole study: In both this cohort and an independent roughly 330-donor cohort, the cumulative frequency of public TCR beta family members distinguished carriers of CMV infection plus the relevant HLA type. The ex vivo response was dominated by HLA-C-restricted CMV-specific TCR beta clonotypes, which also provided the single most frequent clonotype in two of eight donors.

The data were produced on an Illumina HiSeq 1500. TCRdb reanalyzed the raw reads on its own, using fastp at Q25 for trimming and MiXCR for clone calling, and kept in-frame beta chains. Merged by CDR3 protein, the rows form single entries marked with the most common genes and DNA. This sample is represented by about 770,000 distinct CDR3 sequences; approximately 32% of them were singletons. Approximately 14% of the sample belongs to the ten largest clones. With regard to this clonotype: The specificity of this receptor is unknown. The input lacks base qualities; no much larger clone sits a single base away.

CDR1 SEHNR and CDR2 FQNEAQ are derived from the germline V gene (reference sequence). Including cysteine and phenylalanine, the CDR3 has 14 amino acids. Only the CDR3 DNA is retained, 42 bases long and in frame from the first base. Ends trimmed: V by 5 bases, J by 2 bases; bases unmatched to a gene: 4. What this sample's treatment or condition label stands for: in vitro stimulation with specific CMV peptide epitopes to enrich CMV-specific T cells. The sequence was collected from a human donor in good health (CMV status not recorded). Some clones in this sample may be carry-over from other donors' samples. Specimen: cultured CD8+ T cells from PBMCs, collected from culture after CMV antigen stimulation. Recombination connected TRBV7-9 to TRBJ2-7; 9 junctional bases match TRBD1. The CDR3 amino acid sequence is: CASSGDRAPYEQYF. The sequenced DNA: TGTGCCAGCAGCGGGGACAGGGCTCCCTACGAGCAGTACTTC.